Following are 21 T cell receptor beta chains from one sample sequenced in a study of OX40 agonist ivuxolimab in advanced cancers. The method was immunoSEQ multiplex PCR; TCRdb's version includes in-frame clones alone and lacks a portion of them. The table records around 66,000 clones, just over 90% of them present only once. This sample comprised CD4+ or CD8+ T cells sorted from blood, obtained in a trial of the OX40 agonist ivuxolimab. The receptors stem from an adult with an advanced solid tumor such as melanoma, head and neck, liver or kidney cancer.

V and J are TRBV7-2 and TRBJ1-4; D uncertain. CDR1 and CDR2 from the germline V gene are SGHTA and FQGNSA. Trimming pared 3 bases from V and 8 bases from J, leaving 7 bases between. The CDR3 is made up of 12 amino acids. Here the CDR3 reads CASSLGGEKLFF. CDR3 in DNA: TGTGCCAGCAGCTTGGGAGGGGAAAAACTGTTTTTT.

The rearrangement links TRBV5-4 to TRBJ1-2, with D maybe TRBD1 (6 bases). This CDR3 has 14 residues. CDR1 is SGHNT and CDR2 is YYREEE in the germline V gene (reference sequence). Trimming took off 6 bases at V and 4 bases at J, with 16 bases between the two ends. The CDR3 here is CASTPWGGGYGYTF. The CDR3 coding sequence is TGTGCCAGCACCCCGTGGGGGGGCGGCTATGGCTACACCTTC.

The rearrangement joins TRBV4-1 to TRBJ1-5; D remains ambiguous. The CDR3 loop spans 13 amino acids. Trimming removed 1 base at V and 3 bases at J, with 4 bases between. The germline gives CDR1 MGHRA, CDR2 YSYEKL. The CDR3 spells CASSQVVNQPQHF. CDR3 sequence (DNA): TGCGCCAGCAGCCAAGTGGTCAATCAGCCCCAGCATTTT.

This clone has only one observation. The chain couples TRBV27 to TRBJ2-3, with D tentatively TRBD2 (7 bases). The V end lost 4 bases, the J end lost 3 bases, and 17 bases lay between the germline ends. Germline V gene sequence: CDR1 MNHEY, CDR2 SMNVEV (reference sequence). The CDR3 sequence is 16 residues long. CDR3 DNA sequence: TGTGCCAGCAGTTACCTACCCGGGGGGCTTACAGATACGCAGTATTTT. Protein: CASSYLPGGLTDTQYF.

The J gene is TRBJ2-5, the V gene TRBV2, with D possibly matching TRBD1 (5 bases). Germline values: CDR1 SNHLY, CDR2 FYNNEI. This CDR3 is 12 amino acids long. Trimming shortened V by 7 bases and J by 4 bases, and 10 bases separated the two germline ends. In DNA form, the CDR3 reads TGTGCCAGCACGACAGTGGGAGAGACCCAGTACTTC. It translates to CASTTVGETQYF. Together with reference TRBV2 and TRBJ2-5, the CDR3 gives the full variable domain: EPEVTQTPSHQVTQMGQEVILRCVPISNHLYFYWYRQILGQKVEFLVSFYNNEISEKSEIFDDQFSVERPDGSNFTLKIRSTKLEDSAMYFCASTTVGETQYFGPGTRLLVL.

The V and J genes are TRBV2 and TRBJ1-5, with TRBD1 matching 8 bases. J lost 4 bases, V lost 8 bases, and 25 bases had no gene match. Germline V gene data show CDR1 as SNHLY and CDR2 as FYNNEI. CDR3 length equals 20 residues. The CDR3 DNA is TGTGCCAGCGGCTTCTCGGCGGACAGGGCCACATCGGAGTCTAATCAGCCCCAGCATTTT. Translation: CASGFSADRATSESNQPQHF.

The rearrangement joins TRBV7-9 to TRBJ2-2, with D uncertain. The ends were cut back, 1 base at V and 7 bases at J, with 13 bases in the middle. From germline, CDR1 is SEHNR and CDR2 FQNEAQ (reference sequence). The CDR3 is made up of 15 amino acids. The chain's CDR3 is CASSLVGIVGGELFF. CDR3 DNA sequence: TGTGCCAGCAGCTTAGTTGGAATAGTCGGCGGGGAGCTGTTTTTT.

The J gene is TRBJ2-2, the V gene TRBV5-1; D is possibly TRBD2 (6 bases). This CDR3 has 12 amino acids. V lost 5 bases and J 8 bases, leaving 10 bases between the germline ends. CDR1 SGHRS and CDR2 YFSETQ come from the germline V gene. In DNA form, the CDR3 reads TGCGCCAGCAGACCGGGGAGGGGGGAGCTGTTTTTT. Translated: CASRPGRGELFF.

This chain links TRBV19 with TRBJ1-2, with 8 nucleotides matching TRBD1. CDR3 length: 13 residues. J lost 1 base, V lost 10 bases, and 5 bases had no gene match. Germline assignment: CDR1 LNHDA and CDR2 SQIVND (reference sequence). CDR3 coding DNA: TGTGCCACCGGACAGGGTTTTAACTATGGCTACACCTTC. This sequence encodes CATGQGFNYGYTF.

This rearrangement joins TRBV5-6 to TRBJ1-3; 7 nucleotides line up with TRBD1. The CDR3 has 13 residues. Trimming removed 2 bases from V and 8 bases from J; junction bases left unmatched: 4. Per germline, CDR1 SGHDT and CDR2 YYEEEE. In DNA, the CDR3 is TGTGCCAGCAGCTTCGACAGGGACCACACCATATATTTT. Translation: CASSFDRDHTIYF. The full variable domain, with the rest looked up from reference TRBV5-6 and TRBJ1-3, is DAGVTQSPTHLIKTRGQQVTLRCSPKSGHDTVSWYQQALGQGPQFIFQYYEEEERQRGNFPDRFSGHQFPNYSSELNVNALLLGDSALYLCASSFDRDHTIYFGEGSWLTVV.

The chain is built from TRBV18 and TRBJ2-3; D is uncertain. Germline V CDR1 and CDR2: KGHSH, LQKENI. V was pared by 3 bases and J by 3 bases, with 7 bases between. This CDR3 region has 13 residues. The CDR3 sequence is CASSPPLTDTQYF. The CDR3 bases are TGTGCCAGCTCACCCCCTCTTACAGATACGCAGTATTTT.

The chain couples TRBV5-6 to TRBJ1-5; D is unclear. The V gene lost 0 bases and the J gene lost 4 bases, with 2 bases spanning the gap. In germline, CDR1 is SGHDT, CDR2 YYEEEE. The CDR3 is 12 residues long. CDR3 nucleotides: TGTGCCAGCAGCTTGGGGAATCAGCCCCAGCATTTT. It is translated as CASSLGNQPQHF.

V is TRBV27 and J is TRBJ2-7, with 7 positions matching TRBD1. Germline CDR1 is MNHEY and CDR2 is SMNVEV (reference sequence). This CDR3 contains 16 residues. Trimming took 0 bases from V and 2 from J; bases not matched to a gene: 7. DNA for the CDR3: TGTGCCAGCAGTTTATCAGGGGGCTCAGAAACCTACGAGCAGTACTTC. As protein: CASSLSGGSETYEQYF.

The rearrangement uses TRBV6-6 and TRBJ1-2, with 7 bases lining up with TRBD1. The CDR3 contains 13 residues. The J segment lost 3 bases and the V segment lost 2 bases, leaving 0 bases of the junction unmatched. The germline V gene encodes CDR1 MNHNY and CDR2 SVGAGI (reference sequence). CDR3 bases: TGTGCCAGCAGTTACGGGACAGACTATGGCTACACCTTC. Encoded protein: CASSYGTDYGYTF.

This chain links TRBV7-8 with TRBJ2-5; 14 bases line up with TRBD2. The CDR3 has 19 amino acids. The junction had 18 bases not matched to a gene; V was cut back by 5 bases and J by 7 bases. Germline CDR1 reads SGHVS; CDR2 reads FQNEAQ. The CDR3: CASSHGTSGGHNIRGTQYF. CDR3 DNA: TGTGCCAGCAGCCACGGGACTAGCGGGGGCCATAACATCCGGGGGACCCAGTACTTC.

This clone has just one count. The rearrangement uses TRBV10-3 and TRBJ2-7, with D maybe TRBD1 (6 bases). The CDR3 has 13 residues. The germline V gene has CDR1 ENHRY and CDR2 SYGVKD. Trimming removed 7 bases from V and 1 base from J, with 11 bases in between. CDR3 DNA sequence: TGTGCCATCACTAAGGACAGATCCTACGAGCAGTACTTC. Translated: CAITKDRSYEQYF.

The V gene is TRBV5-8, the J gene TRBJ1-1; D unresolved. This CDR3 has 12 amino acids. V lost 0 bases, J lost 5 bases, and 5 bases lay in between. Germline-derived CDR1 and CDR2 are SGHTS and YDEGEE. CDR3 amino acids: CASSLGVTEAFF. CDR3 nucleotide sequence: TGTGCCAGCAGCTTGGGGGTTACTGAAGCTTTCTTT.

The rearrangement uses TRBV5-1 and TRBJ2-2, with TRBD1 identical over 9 bases. Germline V lookup: CDR1 SGHRS, CDR2 YFSETQ. Trimming took 4 bases from V and 3 from J; bases not matched to a gene: 16. This CDR3 comprises 19 residues. This CDR3 is CASSPGASTGQGHTGELFF. The CDR3 DNA sequence: TGCGCCAGCAGCCCGGGTGCGTCGACGGGACAGGGACACACCGGGGAGCTGTTTTTT. The full variable domain, completed using reference TRBV5-1 and TRBJ2-2, is KAGVTQTPRYLIKTRGQQVTLSCSPISGHRSVSWYQQTPGQGLQFLFEYFSETQRNKGNFPGRFSGRQFSNSRSEMNVSTLELGDSALYLCASSPGASTGQGHTGELFFGEGSRLTVL.

As to this clone: Germline is not matched at one junction end, which may reflect a read error. The same CDR3 can be traced to other DNA sequences in this sample. V usage is TRBV2 and J usage is TRBJ2-1, with D possibly called TRBD1 or TRBD2 (5 bases each). The CDR3 runs 15 residues. CDR1 SNHLY and CDR2 FYNNEI come from the germline V gene. The CDR3 bases are TGTGCCAGCAAATGGGACGGAAGCTCCTACAATGAACAGTTCTTC. It is translated as CASKWDGSSYNEQFF.

This chain connects TRBV9 to TRBJ1-5; D might be TRBD1 (5 bases). Per the germline V gene, CDR1 is SGDLS and CDR2 is YYNGEE. This CDR3 contains 13 residues. V was clipped by 0 bases and J by 9 bases, with 10 bases between them. CDR3 DNA: TGTGCCAGCAGCGTAGCTACGGGGGGGCCCCAGCATTTT. Protein product: CASSVATGGPQHF.

This clone was seen a handful of times. The V and J genes are TRBV4-1 and TRBJ1-5; D ambiguous. The CDR3 covers 14 residues. Germline V gene lookup returns CDR1 MGHRA and CDR2 YSYEKL. Trimming pared 2 bases from V and 5 bases from J, leaving 10 bases between. CDR3 region: CASSQRRLDQPQHF. The CDR3 bases are TGCGCCAGCAGCCAAAGGAGGCTCGATCAGCCCCAGCATTTT.